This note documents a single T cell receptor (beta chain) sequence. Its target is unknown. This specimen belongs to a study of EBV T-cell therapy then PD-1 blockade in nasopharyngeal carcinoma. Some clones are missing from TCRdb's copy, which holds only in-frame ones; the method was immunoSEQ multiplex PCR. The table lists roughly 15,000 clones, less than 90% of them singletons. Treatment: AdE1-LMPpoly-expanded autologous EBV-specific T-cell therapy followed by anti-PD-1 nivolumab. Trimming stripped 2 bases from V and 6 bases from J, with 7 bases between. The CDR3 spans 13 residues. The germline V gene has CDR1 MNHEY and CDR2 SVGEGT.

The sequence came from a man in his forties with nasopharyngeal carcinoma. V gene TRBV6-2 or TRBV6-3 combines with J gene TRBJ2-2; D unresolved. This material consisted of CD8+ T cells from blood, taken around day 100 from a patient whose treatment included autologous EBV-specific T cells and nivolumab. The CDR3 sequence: CASSYQLPGELFF. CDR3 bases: TGTGCCAGCAGTTACCAACTGCCCGGGGAGCTGTTTTTT.